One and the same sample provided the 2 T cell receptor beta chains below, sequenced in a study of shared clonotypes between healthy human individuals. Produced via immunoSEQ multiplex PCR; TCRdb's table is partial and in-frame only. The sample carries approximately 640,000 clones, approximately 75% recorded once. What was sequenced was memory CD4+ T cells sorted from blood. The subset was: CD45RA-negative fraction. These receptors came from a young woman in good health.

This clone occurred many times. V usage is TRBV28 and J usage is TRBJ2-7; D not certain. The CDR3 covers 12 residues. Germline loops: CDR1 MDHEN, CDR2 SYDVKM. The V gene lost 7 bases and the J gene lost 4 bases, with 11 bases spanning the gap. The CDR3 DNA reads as TGTGCCAGCACCACGCCCGGGTACGAGCAGTACTTC. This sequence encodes CASTTPGYEQYF.

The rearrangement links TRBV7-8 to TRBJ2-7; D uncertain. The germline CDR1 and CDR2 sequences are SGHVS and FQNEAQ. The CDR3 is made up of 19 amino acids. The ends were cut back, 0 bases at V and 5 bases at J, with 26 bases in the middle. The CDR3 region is CASSLARRSNPKIPDEQYF. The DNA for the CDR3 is TGTGCCAGCAGCTTAGCACGCCGGTCGAATCCCAAAATACCCGACGAGCAGTACTTC. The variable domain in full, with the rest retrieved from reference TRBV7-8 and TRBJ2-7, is GAGVSQSPRYKVAKRGQDVALRCDPISGHVSLFWYQQALGQGPEFLTYFQNEAQLDKSGLPSDRFFAERPEGSVSTLKIQRTQQEDSAVYLCASSLARRSNPKIPDEQYFGPGTRLTVT.